The entry that follows covers one T cell receptor beta chain sequence. This specimen comes from a study of blood T cell repertoires in COVID-19. Study-wide background: T cells, B-cell-depleted T cells, or PBMCs provided the cDNA or gDNA that served as material.

Assay: immunoSEQ multiplex PCR; the TCRdb copy retains only in-frame clones and omits some. The top ten clones hold approximately 2% of a sample with 280,000 or so clones, around 86% of them seen once. The germline V gene has CDR1 MNHEY and CDR2 SVGEGT. This CDR3 spans 14 amino acids. V dropped 4 bases and J dropped 3; count of bases not matched to a gene: 5. The chain is built from TRBV6-2 or TRBV6-3 and TRBJ2-7; 8 bases are shared with TRBD2. The sequencing input was peripheral blood. This clonotype originated in a woman aged 25 to 39 who had recovered from COVID-19. CDR3 bases: TGTGCCAGCAGTTCGGCCGGGGGGGTCTACGAGCAGTACTTC. This encodes CASSSAGGVYEQYF.